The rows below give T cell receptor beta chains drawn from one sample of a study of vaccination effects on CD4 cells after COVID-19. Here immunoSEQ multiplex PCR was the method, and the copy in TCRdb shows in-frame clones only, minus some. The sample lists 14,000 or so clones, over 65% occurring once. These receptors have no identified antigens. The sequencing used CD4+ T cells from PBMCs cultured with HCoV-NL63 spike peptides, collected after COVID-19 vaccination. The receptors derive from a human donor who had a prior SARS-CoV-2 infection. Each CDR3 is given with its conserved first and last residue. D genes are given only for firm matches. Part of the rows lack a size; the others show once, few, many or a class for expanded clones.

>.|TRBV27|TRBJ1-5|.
CASSFNGHSNQPQHF
TGTGCCAGCAGTTTCAACGGGCATAGCAATCAGCCCCAGCATTTT
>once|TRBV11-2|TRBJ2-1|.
CASSLPGAGIEQFF
TGTGCCAGCAGCTTACCGGGGGCCGGGATTGAGCAGTTCTTC
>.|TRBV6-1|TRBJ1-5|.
CASSETRTLQPQHF
TGTGCCAGCAGTGAAACCAGGACGCTCCAGCCCCAGCATTTT
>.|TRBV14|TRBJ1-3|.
CASSRIGGGSPGNTIYF
TGTGCCAGCAGCCGGATCGGGGGTGGAAGTCCTGGAAACACCATATATTTT
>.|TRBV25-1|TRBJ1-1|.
CASSPGNTEAFF
TGTGCCAGCAGTCCCGGGAACACTGAAGCTTTCTTT
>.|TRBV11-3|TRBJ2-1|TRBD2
CASSQRTSGRGMEQFF
TGTGCCAGCAGCCAGCGGACTAGCGGGAGGGGTATGGAGCAGTTCTTC
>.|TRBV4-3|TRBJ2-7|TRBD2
CASSQDLAGGPIEQYF
TGCGCCAGCAGCCAGGACCTAGCGGGAGGGCCGATCGAGCAGTACTTC
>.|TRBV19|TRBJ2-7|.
CASKGAGTYEQYF
TGTGCCAGTAAAGGGGCGGGGACCTACGAGCAGTACTTC
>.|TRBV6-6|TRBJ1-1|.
CASKWGLTEGTEAFF
TGTGCCAGCAAGTGGGGGCTTACCGAAGGCACTGAAGCTTTCTTT
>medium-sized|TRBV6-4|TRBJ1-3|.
CASSDSSVDSLSGNTIYF
TGTGCCAGCAGTGACTCGTCAGTGGACAGTCTCTCTGGAAACACCATATATTTT
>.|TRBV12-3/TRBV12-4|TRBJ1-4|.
CASRPGENEKLFF
TGTGCCAGCAGACCCGGGGAAAATGAAAAACTGTTTTTT
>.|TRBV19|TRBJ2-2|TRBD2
CASSGRIAGLNTGELFF
TGTGCCAGTAGTGGTCGGATAGCGGGACTGAACACCGGGGAGCTGTTTTTT
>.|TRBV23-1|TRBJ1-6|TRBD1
CASSQSDRGSSWSYNSPLHF
TGCGCCAGCAGTCAATCTGACAGGGGTTCGTCTTGGTCCTATAATTCACCCCTCCACTTT
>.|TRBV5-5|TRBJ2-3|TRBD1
CASSLARTGEPPYF
TGTGCCAGCAGCTTGGCCCGGACAGGGGAGCCTCCGTATTTT
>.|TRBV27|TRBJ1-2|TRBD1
CASSSEQQGAWGYTF
TGTGCCAGCAGTTCCGAGCAACAGGGGGCGTGGGGCTACACCTTC
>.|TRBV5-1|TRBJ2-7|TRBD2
CASSLGLAGGPPYEQYF
TGCGCCAGCAGCTTGGGACTAGCGGGAGGGCCACCCTACGAGCAGTACTTC
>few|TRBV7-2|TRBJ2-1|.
CASSLAWGSYNEQFF
TGTGCCAGCAGCTTAGCGTGGGGCTCCTACAATGAGCAGTTCTTC
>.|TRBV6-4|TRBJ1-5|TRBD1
CAKEQGKDSNQPQHF
TGTGCCAAGGAACAGGGGAAAGATAGCAATCAGCCCCAGCATTTT
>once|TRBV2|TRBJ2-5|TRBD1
CASSERDRQETQYF
TGTGCCAGCAGTGAACGGGACAGACAAGAGACCCAGTACTTC
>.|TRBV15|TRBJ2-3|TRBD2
CATSSGRGGADTQYF
TGTGCCACCAGTAGCGGGAGGGGTGGCGCAGATACGCAGTATTTT
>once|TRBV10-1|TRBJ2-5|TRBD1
CASRRTGGQETQYF
TGCGCCAGCAGGAGGACAGGGGGGCAAGAGACCCAGTACTTC
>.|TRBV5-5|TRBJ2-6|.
CASSLTSSAKPTGANVLTF
TGTGCCAGCAGCTTAACCTCTAGCGCCAAACCGACCGGGGCCAACGTCCTGACTTTC
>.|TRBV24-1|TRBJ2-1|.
CATSDPTGSSDEQFF
TGTGCCACCAGTGATCCCACAGGGTCATCGGATGAGCAGTTCTTC
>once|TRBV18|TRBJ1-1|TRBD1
CASSLRQGIMNTEAFF
TGTGCCAGCTCTCTCCGACAGGGGATTATGAACACTGAAGCTTTCTTT
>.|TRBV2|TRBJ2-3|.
CASSDQGGRDTQYF
TGTGCCAGCAGTGACCAGGGGGGCCGAGATACGCAGTATTTT
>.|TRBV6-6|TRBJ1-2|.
CVSSPGLTGHGYTF
TGTGTCAGCAGTCCCGGGCTAACTGGCCATGGCTACACCTTC
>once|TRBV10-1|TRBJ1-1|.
CASKKGQGRTEAFF
TGCGCCAGCAAGAAGGGGCAGGGTAGGACTGAAGCTTTCTTT
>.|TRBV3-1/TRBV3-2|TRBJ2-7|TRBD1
CASSQDYCDRDSYEQYF
TGTGCCAGCAGCCAAGACTATTGCGACAGGGACTCCTACGAGCAGTACTTC
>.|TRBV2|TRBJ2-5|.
CASSDVAGETQYF
TGTGCCAGCAGTGATGTCGCGGGAGAGACCCAGTACTTC
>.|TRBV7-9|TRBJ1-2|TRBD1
CASLGQGDGYTF
TGTGCCAGCTTAGGGCAGGGGGATGGCTACACCTTC